This TCR beta chain is drawn from a study of CD8 T cells in ankylosing spondylitis. The CDR3 is 11 residues long. Per germline, CDR1 MNHNY and CDR2 SVGAGI (reference sequence). Deletions cut 8 bases from V and 6 bases from J, with 7 bases between. There are many counts of this clonotype. For TCR beta, libraries came from quantitative 5'-RACE with molecular barcodes. One entry per CDR3 protein results from TCRdb running MiXCR on the 5' RACE reads. The sample gives around 250,000 distinct CDR3 sequences, roughly a tenth of which show up once; less than 7.5% is in the top ten. The sequence came from a male donor with ankylosing spondylitis or in good health (not recorded which). The material sequenced was blood, either unsorted or a sorted T cell fraction (not recorded which). The chain links TRBV6-6 to TRBJ2-2, with a weak D call TRBD2 (5 bases). CDR3 DNA: TGTGCCAGCCGGGGAGCCGGGGAGCTGTTTTTT. Translating it yields CASRGAGELFF.